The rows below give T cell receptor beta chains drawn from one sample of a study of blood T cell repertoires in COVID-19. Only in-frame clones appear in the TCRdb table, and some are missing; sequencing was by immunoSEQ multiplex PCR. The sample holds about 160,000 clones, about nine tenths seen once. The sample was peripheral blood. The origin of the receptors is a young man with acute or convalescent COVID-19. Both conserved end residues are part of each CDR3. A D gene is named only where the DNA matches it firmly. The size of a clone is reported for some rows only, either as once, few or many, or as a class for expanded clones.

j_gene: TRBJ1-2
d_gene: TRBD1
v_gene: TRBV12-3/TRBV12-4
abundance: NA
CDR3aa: CASSLDRVNGYTF
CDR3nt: TGTGCCAGCAGTTTGGACAGGGTGAATGGCTACACCTTC

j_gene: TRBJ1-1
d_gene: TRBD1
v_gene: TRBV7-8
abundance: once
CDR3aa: CASSSNRGPYTEAFF
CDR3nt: TGTGCCAGCAGCTCGAACAGGGGCCCCTACACTGAAGCTTTCTTT

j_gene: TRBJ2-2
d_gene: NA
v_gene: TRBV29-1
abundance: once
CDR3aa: CSVADRWSTGELFF
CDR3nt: TGCAGCGTTGCTGACAGGTGGAGTACCGGGGAGCTGTTTTTT

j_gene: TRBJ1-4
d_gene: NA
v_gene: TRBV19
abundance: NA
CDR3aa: CASSILGQTNEKLFF
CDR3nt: TGTGCCAGTAGTATATTGGGGCAGACTAATGAAAAACTGTTTTTT

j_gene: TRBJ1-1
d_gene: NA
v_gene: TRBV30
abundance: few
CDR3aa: CAWSGLAGAMNTEAFF
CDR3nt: TGTGCCTGGAGTGGCTTGGCAGGGGCAATGAACACTGAAGCTTTCTTT

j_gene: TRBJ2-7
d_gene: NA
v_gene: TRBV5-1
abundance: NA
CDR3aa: CASSLRVRGTTYEQYF
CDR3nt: TGCGCCAGCAGCTTGAGGGTTCGGGGGACGACTTACGAGCAGTACTTC

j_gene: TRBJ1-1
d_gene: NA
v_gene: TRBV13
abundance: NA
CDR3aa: CASSLKRSGDTEAFF
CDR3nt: TGTGCCAGCAGCTTAAAAAGGTCCGGGGACACTGAAGCTTTCTTT

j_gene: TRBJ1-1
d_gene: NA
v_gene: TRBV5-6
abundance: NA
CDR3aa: CASEQMNTEAFF
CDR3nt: TGTGCCAGCGAGCAAATGAACACTGAAGCTTTCTTT

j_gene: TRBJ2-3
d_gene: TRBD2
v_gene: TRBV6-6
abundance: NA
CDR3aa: CASSPPTSGGFTDTQYF
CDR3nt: TGTGCCAGCAGTCCACCCACTAGCGGGGGGTTCACAGATACGCAGTATTTT

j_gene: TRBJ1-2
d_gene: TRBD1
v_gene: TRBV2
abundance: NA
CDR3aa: CASSDGGTGYGYTF
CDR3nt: TGTGCCAGCAGTGACGGCGGGACAGGATATGGCTACACCTTC

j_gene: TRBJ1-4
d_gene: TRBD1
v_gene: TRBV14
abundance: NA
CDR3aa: CASSLQGTNEKLFF
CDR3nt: TGTGCCAGCAGCCTACAGGGGACTAATGAAAAACTGTTTTTT

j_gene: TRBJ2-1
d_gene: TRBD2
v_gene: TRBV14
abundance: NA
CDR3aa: CASSPRTSGLYNEQFF
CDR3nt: TGTGCCAGCAGCCCTCGGACTAGCGGACTCTACAATGAGCAGTTCTTC

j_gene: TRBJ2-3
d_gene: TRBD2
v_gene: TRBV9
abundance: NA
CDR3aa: CASSVTSGSSDTQYF
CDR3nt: TGTGCCAGCAGCGTAACTAGCGGGAGTTCAGATACGCAGTATTTT

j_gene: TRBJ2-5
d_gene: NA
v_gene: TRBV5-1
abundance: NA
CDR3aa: CASSSTVSRETQYF
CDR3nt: TGCGCCAGCAGCTCGACAGTCTCGAGGGAGACCCAGTACTTC

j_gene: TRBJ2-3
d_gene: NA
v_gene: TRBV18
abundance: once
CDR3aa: CASSPGQSTDTQYF
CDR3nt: TGTGCCAGCTCACCGGGACAAAGCACAGATACGCAGTATTTT

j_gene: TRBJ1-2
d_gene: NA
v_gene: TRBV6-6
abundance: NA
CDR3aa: CASSRTGMDGYTF
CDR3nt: TGTGCCAGCAGTCGAACAGGGATGGATGGCTACACCTTC

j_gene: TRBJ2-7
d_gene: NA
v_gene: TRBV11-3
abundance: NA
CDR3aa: CASSLVGGGQQYF
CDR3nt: TGTGCCAGCAGCTTAGTAGGGGGTGGGCAGCAGTACTTC

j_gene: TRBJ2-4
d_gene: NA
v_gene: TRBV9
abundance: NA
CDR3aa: CASSQYGSAKNIQYF
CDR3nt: TGTGCCAGCAGCCAATACGGGAGCGCCAAAAACATTCAGTACTTC

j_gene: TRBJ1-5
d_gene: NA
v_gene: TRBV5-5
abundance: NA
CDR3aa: CASSFGGDQPQHF
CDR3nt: TGTGCCAGCAGCTTCGGGGGGGATCAGCCCCAGCATTTT

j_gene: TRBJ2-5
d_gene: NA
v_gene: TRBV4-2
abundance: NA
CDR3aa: CASRSQGPQETQYF
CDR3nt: TGTGCCAGCAGGTCTCAGGGCCCTCAAGAGACCCAGTACTTC

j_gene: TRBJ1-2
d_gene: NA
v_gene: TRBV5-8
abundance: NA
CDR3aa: CASSLWTPNYGYTF
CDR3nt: TGTGCCAGCAGCTTGTGGACTCCTAACTATGGCTACACCTTC

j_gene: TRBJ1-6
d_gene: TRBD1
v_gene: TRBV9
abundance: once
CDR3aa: CASSVRTGPDSPLHF
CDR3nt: TGTGCCAGCAGCGTCCGGACAGGGCCCGATTCACCCCTCCACTTT

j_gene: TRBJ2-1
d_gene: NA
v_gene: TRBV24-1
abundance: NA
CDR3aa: CATSDSPGQSSYNEQFF
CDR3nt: TGTGCCACCAGTGATTCCCCAGGACAGAGCTCCTACAATGAGCAGTTCTTC

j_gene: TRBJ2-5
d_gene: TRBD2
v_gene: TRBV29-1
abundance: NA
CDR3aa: CSVLLTGTSGRETQYF
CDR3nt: TGCAGCGTTCTATTAACCGGGACTAGCGGGAGAGAGACCCAGTACTTC

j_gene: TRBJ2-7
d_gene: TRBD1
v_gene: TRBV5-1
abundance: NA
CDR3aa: CASSLARGQGVKKYF
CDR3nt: TGCGCCAGCAGCTTGGCCAGGGGACAGGGGGTTAAGAAGTACTTC

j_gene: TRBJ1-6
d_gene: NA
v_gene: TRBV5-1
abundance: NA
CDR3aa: CASSLVQGHNSPLHF
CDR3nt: TGCGCCAGCAGCTTGGTTCAGGGGCATAATTCACCCCTCCACTTT

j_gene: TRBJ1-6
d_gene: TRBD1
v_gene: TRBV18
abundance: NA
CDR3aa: CASSPGQGDPPLHF
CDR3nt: TGTGCCAGCTCACCAGGACAGGGTGATCCACCCCTCCACTTT

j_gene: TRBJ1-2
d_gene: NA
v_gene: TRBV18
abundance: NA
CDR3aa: CASSPQGPYGYTF
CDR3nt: TGTGCCAGCTCACCCCAGGGGCCCTATGGCTACACCTTC

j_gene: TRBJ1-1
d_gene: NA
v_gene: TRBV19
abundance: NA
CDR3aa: CASSISFGGTEAFF
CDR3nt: TGTGCCAGTAGTATCAGTTTCGGGGGCACTGAAGCTTTCTTT

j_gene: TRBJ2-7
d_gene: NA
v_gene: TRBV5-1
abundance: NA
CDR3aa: CASSPLFIGSTSLYEQYF
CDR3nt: TGCGCCAGCAGCCCACTTTTTATAGGGTCCACTAGTCTCTACGAGCAGTACTTC

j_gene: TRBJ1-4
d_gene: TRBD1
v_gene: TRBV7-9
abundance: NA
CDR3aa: CASSTTGGPEKLFF
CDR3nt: TGTGCCAGCAGCACGACAGGGGGCCCTGAAAAACTGTTTTTT

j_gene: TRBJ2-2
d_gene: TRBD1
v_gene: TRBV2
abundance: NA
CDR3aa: CASGVQGAGNTGELFF
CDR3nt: TGTGCCAGCGGGGTACAGGGGGCGGGGAACACCGGGGAGCTGTTTTTT

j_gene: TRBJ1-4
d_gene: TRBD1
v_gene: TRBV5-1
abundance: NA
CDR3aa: CASRAGTALSTNEKLFF
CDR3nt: TGCGCCAGCAGGGCCGGGACAGCTTTATCAACTAATGAAAAACTGTTTTTT

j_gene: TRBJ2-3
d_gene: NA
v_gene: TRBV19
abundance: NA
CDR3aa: CASSRSRSADTQYF
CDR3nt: TGTGCCAGTAGTCGCTCGAGGAGCGCAGATACGCAGTATTTT

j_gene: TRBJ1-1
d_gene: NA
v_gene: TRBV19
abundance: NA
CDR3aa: CASSASPGSAEAFF
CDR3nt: TGTGCCAGTAGCGCGTCCCCAGGGTCCGCTGAAGCTTTCTTT

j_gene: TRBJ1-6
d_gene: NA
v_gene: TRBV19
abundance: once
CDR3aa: CASNLRGPVNNSPLHF
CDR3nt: TGTGCCAGTAACCTTCGGGGTCCTGTTAATAATTCACCCCTCCACTTT

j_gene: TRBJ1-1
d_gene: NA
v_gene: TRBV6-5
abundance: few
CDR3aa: CASSYMGRNTEAFF
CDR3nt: TGTGCCAGCAGTTACATGGGGAGGAACACTGAAGCTTTCTTT

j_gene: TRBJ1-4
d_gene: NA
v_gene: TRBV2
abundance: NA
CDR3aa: CASSERGGSNEKLFF
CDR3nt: TGTGCCAGCAGTGAGAGGGGGGGATCTAATGAAAAACTGTTTTTT

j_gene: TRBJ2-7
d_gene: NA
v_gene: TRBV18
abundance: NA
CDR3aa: CASSPTGSSYEQYF
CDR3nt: TGTGCCAGCTCCCCGACAGGATCCTCCTACGAGCAGTACTTC

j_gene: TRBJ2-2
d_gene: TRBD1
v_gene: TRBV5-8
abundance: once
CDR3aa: CASSLRGLRNTGELFF
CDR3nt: TGTGCCAGCAGCTTGAGGGGGCTACGGAACACCGGGGAGCTGTTTTTT

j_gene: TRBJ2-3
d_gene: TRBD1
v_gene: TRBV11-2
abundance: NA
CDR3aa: CASSLIAGTGGDTQYF
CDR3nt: TGTGCCAGCAGCTTAATCGCAGGGACAGGGGGCGATACGCAGTATTTT

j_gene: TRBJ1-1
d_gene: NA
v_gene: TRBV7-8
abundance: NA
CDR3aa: CASSLARRLPTEAFF
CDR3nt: TGTGCCAGCAGCTTAGCGAGGCGGCTGCCCACTGAAGCTTTCTTT

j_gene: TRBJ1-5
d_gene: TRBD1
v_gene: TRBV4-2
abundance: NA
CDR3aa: CASSQDSVRGDQPQHF
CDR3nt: TGTGCCAGCAGCCAAGATTCAGTCAGGGGGGATCAGCCCCAGCATTTT